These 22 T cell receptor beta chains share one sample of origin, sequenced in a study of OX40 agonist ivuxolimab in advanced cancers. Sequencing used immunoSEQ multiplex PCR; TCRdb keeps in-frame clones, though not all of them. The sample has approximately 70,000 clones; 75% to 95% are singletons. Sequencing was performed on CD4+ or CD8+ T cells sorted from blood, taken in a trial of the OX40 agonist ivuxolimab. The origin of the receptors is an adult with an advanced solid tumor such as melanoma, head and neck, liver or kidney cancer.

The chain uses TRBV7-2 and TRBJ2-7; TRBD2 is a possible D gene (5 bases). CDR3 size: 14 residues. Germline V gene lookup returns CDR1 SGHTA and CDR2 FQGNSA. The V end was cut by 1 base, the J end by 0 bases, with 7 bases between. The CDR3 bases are TGTGCCAGCAGCTTAGAAGGGAGCTCCTACGAGCAGTACTTC. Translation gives CASSLEGSSYEQYF. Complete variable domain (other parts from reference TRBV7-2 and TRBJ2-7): GAGVSQSPSNKVTEKGKDVELRCDPISGHTALYWYRQSLGQGLEFLIYFQGNSAPDKSGLPSDRFSAERTGGSVSTLTIQRTQQEDSAVYLCASSLEGSSYEQYFGPGTRLTVT.

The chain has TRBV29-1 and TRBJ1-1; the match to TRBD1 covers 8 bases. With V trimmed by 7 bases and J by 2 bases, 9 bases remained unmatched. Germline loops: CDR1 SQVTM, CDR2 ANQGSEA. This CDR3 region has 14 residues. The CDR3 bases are TGCAGCGGGACTTCCGGGACAGGTAACACTGAAGCTTTCTTT. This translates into CSGTSGTGNTEAFF.

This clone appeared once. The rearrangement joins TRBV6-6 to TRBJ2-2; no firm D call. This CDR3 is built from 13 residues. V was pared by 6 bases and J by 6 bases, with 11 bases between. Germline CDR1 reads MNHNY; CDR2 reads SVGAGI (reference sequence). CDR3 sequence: CASRPFSAGELFF. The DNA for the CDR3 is TGTGCCAGCAGACCCTTCTCCGCCGGGGAGCTGTTTTTT.

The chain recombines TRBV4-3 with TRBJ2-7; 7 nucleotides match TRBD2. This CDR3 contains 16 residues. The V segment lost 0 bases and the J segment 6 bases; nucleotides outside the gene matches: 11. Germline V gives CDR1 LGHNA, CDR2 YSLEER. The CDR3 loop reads CASSQDQAGYEGEQYF. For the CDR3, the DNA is TGCGCCAGCAGCCAAGATCAAGCGGGATATGAGGGCGAGCAGTACTTC.

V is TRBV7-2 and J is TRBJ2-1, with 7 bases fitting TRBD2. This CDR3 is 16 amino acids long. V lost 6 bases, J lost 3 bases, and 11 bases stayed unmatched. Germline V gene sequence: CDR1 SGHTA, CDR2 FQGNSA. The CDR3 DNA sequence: TGTGCCAGCAGACAAAGCCTAGCGGAGCTCTACAATGAGCAGTTCTTC. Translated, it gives CASRQSLAELYNEQFF.

Written as DNA, the CDR3 is TGTGCCAGCAGCCCTACAGGGGGAAATTCTGAAGCTTTCTTT. It yields the protein CASSPTGGNSEAFF. This chain connects TRBV6-5 to TRBJ1-1; 8 positions match TRBD1. The CDR3 loop spans 14 amino acids. After removal of 6 bases from V and 6 bases from J, the junction contained 9 bases not matched to a gene. Per germline, CDR1 MNHEY and CDR2 SVGAGI.

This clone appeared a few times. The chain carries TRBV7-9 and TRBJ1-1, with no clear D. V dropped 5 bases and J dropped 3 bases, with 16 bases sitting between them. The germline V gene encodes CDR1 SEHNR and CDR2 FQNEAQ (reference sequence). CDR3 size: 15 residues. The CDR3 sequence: CASSPRRSQDTEAFF. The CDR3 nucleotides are TGTGCCAGCAGCCCCCGACGGTCTCAGGACACTGAAGCTTTCTTT.

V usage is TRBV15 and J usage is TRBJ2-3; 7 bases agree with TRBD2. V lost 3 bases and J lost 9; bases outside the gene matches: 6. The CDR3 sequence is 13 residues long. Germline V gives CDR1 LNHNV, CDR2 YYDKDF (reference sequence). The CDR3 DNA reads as TGTGCCACCAGCAGGACTAGCTCCTACACGCAGTATTTT. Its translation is CATSRTSSYTQYF.

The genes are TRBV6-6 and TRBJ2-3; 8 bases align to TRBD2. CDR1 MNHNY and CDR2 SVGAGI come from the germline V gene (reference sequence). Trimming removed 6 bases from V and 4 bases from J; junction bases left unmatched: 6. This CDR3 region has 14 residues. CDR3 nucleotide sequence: TGTGCCAGCAGGACGTCGACTAGCGCAGATACGCAGTATTTT. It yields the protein CASRTSTSADTQYF.

CDR3 protein: CASSDLVTPTNEKLFF. The DNA of the CDR3 is TGTGCCAGCAGTGATTTGGTGACACCAACTAATGAAAAACTGTTTTTT. This sequence joins TRBV2 and TRBJ1-4; D remains ambiguous. The CDR3 is 16 residues long. V shed 3 bases and J shed 0 bases, with 11 bases lying between them. From germline, CDR1 is SNHLY and CDR2 FYNNEI.

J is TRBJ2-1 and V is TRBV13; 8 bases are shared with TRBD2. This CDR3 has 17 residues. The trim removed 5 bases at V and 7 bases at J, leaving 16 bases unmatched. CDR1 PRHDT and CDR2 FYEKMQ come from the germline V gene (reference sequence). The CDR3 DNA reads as TGTGCCAGCAGCGCAACATTAGGCGGGAGGCCAGGGAATGAGCAGTTCTTC. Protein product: CASSATLGGRPGNEQFF.

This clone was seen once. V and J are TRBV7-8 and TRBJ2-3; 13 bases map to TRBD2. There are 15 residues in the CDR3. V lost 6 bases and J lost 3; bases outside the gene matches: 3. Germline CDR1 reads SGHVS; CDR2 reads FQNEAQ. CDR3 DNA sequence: TGTGCCAGCAGTTGGACTAGCGGGAGAACAGATACGCAGTATTTT. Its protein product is CASSWTSGRTDTQYF.

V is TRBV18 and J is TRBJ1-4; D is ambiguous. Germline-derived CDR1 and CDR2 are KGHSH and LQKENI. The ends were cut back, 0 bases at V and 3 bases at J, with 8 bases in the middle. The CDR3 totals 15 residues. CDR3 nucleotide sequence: TGTGCCAGCTCACCACCGCAGAACCCTAATGAAAAACTGTTTTTT. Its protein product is CASSPPQNPNEKLFF.

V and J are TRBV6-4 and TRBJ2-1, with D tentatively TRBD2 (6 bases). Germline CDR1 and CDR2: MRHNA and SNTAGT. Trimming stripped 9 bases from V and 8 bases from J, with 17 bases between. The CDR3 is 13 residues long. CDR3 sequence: CASGWREGHEQFF. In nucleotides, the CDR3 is TGTGCCAGTGGATGGCGGGAAGGCCATGAGCAGTTCTTC.

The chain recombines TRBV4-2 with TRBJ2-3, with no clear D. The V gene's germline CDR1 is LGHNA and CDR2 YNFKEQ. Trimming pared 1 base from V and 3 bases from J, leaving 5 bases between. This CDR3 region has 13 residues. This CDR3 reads CASSQVRTDTQYF. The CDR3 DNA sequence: TGTGCCAGCAGCCAAGTAAGAACAGATACGCAGTATTTT.

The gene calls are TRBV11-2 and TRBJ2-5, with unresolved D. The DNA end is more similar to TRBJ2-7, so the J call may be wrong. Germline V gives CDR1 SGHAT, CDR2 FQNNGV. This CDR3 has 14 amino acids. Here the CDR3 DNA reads TGTGCCAGCAGCCTTGCTAGGATAACCTACGAGCAGTACTTC. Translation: CASSLARITYEQYF.

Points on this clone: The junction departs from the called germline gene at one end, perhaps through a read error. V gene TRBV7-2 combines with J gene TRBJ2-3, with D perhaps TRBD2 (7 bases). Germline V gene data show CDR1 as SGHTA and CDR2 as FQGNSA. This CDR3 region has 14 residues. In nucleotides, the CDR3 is TGTGCCAGCACCTTAGGGGGGGAGGCAGATACGCAGTATTTT. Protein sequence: CASTLGGEADTQYF.

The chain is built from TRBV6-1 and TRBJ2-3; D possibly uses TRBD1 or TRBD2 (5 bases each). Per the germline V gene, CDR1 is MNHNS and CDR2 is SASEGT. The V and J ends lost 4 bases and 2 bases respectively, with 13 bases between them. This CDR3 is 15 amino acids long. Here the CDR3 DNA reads TGTGCCAGCAGTGGAGGGACCAGGAACACAGATACGCAGTATTTT. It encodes CASSGGTRNTDTQYF.

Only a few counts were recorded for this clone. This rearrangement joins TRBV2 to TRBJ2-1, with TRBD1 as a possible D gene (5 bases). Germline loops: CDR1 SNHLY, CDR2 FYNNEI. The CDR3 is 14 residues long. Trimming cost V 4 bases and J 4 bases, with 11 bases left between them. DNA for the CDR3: TGTGCCAGCAGTGGGGGCAGGTCGTACAATGAGCAGTTCTTC. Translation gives CASSGGRSYNEQFF.

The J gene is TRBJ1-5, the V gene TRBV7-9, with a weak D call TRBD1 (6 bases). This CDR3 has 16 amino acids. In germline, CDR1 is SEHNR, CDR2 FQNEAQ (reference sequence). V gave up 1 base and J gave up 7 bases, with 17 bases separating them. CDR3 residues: CASSLGVGGIHQPQHF. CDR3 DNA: TGTGCCAGCAGCTTAGGCGTAGGGGGAATACACCAGCCCCAGCATTTT.

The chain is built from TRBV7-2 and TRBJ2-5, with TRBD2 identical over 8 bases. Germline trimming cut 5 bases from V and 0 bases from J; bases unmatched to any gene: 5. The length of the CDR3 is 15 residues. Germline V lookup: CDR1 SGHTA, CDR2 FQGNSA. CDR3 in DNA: TGTGCCAGCAGCCGGGAGGGGAGAGACCAAGAGACCCAGTACTTC. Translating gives CASSREGRDQETQYF. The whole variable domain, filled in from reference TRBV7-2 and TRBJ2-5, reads GAGVSQSPSNKVTEKGKDVELRCDPISGHTALYWYRQSLGQGLEFLIYFQGNSAPDKSGLPSDRFSAERTGGSVSTLTIQRTQQEDSAVYLCASSREGRDQETQYFGPGTRLLVL.

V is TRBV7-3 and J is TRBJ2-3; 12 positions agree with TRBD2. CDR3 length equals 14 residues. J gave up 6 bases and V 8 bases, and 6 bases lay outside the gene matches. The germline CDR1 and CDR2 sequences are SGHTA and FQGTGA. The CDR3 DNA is TGTGCCAGCTCCTTAACTAGCGGGAGGGATACGCAGTATTTT. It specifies CASSLTSGRDTQYF.